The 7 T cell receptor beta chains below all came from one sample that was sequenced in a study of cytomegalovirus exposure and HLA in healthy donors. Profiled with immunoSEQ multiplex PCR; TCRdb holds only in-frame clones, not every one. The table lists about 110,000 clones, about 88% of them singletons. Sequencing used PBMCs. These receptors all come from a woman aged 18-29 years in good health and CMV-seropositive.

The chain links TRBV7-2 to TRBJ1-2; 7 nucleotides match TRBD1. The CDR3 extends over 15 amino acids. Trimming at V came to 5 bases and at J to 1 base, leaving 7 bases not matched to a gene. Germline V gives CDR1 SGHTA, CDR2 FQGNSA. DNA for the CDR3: TGTGCCAGCAGCCCTATACAGGGGTATAACTATGGCTACACCTTC. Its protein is CASSPIQGYNYGYTF.

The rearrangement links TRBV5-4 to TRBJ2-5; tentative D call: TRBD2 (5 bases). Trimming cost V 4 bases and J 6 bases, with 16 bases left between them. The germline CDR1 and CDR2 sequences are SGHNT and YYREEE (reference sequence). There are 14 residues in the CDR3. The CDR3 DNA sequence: TGTGCCAGCAGCCCGGTTCCGGGAAAACAGACCCAGTACTTC. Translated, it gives CASSPVPGKQTQYF. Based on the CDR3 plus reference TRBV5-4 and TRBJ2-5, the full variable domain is ETGVTQSPTHLIKTRGQQVTLRCSSQSGHNTVSWYQQALGQGPQFIFQYYREEENGRGNFPPRFSGLQFPNYSSELNVNALELDDSALYLCASSPVPGKQTQYFGPGTRLLVL.

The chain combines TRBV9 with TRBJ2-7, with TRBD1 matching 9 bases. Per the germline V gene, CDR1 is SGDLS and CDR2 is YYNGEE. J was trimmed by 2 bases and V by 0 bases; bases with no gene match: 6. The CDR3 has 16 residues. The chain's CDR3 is CASSVGDRVGAYEQYF. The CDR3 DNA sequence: TGTGCCAGCAGCGTAGGGGACAGGGTAGGCGCCTACGAGCAGTACTTC.

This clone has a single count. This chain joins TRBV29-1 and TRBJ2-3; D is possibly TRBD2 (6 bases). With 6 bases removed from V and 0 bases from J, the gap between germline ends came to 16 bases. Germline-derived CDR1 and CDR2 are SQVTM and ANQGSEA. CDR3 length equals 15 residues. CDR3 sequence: CSVGGGRTSTDTQYF. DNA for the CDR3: TGCAGCGTCGGTGGAGGGAGAACTAGCACAGATACGCAGTATTTT.

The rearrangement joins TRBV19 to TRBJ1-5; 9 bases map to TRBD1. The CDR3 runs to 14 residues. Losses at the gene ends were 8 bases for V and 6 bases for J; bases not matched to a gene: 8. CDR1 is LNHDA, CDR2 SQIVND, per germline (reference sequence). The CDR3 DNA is TGTGCCAGTGCCGGGACAGGGTTCAGTCAGCCCCAGCATTTT. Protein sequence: CASAGTGFSQPQHF.

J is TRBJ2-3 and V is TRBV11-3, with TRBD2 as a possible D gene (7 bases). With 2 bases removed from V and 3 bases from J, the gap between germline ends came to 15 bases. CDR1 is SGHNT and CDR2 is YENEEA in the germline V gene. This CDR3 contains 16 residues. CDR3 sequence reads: CASSLCGGLETDTQYF. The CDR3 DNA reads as TGTGCCAGCAGCTTATGCGGGGGCCTGGAGACAGATACGCAGTATTTT.

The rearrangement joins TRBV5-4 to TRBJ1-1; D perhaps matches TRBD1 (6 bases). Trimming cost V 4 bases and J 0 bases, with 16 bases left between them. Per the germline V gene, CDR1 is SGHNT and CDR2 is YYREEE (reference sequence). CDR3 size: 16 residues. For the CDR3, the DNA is TGTGCCAGCAGCGAGAGTTTGGACAGAATGAACACTGAAGCTTTCTTT. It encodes CASSESLDRMNTEAFF.